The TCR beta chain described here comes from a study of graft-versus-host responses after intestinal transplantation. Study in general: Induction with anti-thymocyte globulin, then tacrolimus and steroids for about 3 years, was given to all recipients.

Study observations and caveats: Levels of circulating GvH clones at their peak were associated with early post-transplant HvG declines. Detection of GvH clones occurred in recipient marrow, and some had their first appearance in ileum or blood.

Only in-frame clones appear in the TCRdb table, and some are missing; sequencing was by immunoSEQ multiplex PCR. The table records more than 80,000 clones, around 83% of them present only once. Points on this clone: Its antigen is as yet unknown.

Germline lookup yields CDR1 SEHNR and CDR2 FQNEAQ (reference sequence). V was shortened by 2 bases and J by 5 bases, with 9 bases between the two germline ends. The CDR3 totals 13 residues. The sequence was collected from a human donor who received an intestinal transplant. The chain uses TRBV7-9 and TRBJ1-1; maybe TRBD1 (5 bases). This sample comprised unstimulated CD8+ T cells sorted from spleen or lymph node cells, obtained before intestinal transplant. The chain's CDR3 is CASSLFWGTEAFF. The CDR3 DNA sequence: TGTGCCAGCAGCTTATTTTGGGGGACTGAAGCTTTCTTT.